This T cell receptor (beta chain) emerged from a study of sequential checkpoint blockade in melanoma. Clones were sequenced by immunoSEQ multiplex PCR, and TCRdb holds only the in-frame ones, with some missing. This sample has 30,000 to 45,000 clones, with roughly 88% found just once. V dropped 5 bases and J dropped 2; count of bases not matched to a gene: 3. The CDR3 runs 15 residues. CDR1 LNHDA and CDR2 SQIVND come from the germline V gene (reference sequence). Treatment defined: randomized to nivolumab then ipilimumab (arm A) or the reverse (arm B). From thawed PBMCs, live CD3+CD8+ cells negative for CD19 and CD56 were sorted.

This receptor was identified in a human donor with melanoma. The chain combines TRBV19 with TRBJ2-7; TRBD2 matches 13 bases. Here the sequenced sample was CD8+ T cells sorted from blood (inferred from file names), taken from a patient given nivolumab and ipilimumab in sequence. CDR3 DNA sequence: TGTGCCAGTAGTTCTGGACTAGCGGGAGCCTACGAGCAGTACTTC. Protein: CASSSGLAGAYEQYF.